This TCR beta chain was documented in a study of blood T cell repertoires in COVID-19. Here immunoSEQ multiplex PCR was the method, and the copy in TCRdb shows in-frame clones only, minus some. The sample lists approximately 220,000 clones, 80% to 90% occurring once. The CDR3 runs 17 residues. Trimming at V came to 5 bases and at J to 3 bases, leaving 11 bases not matched to a gene. Germline V CDR1 and CDR2: MNHNY, SVGAGI (reference sequence). The sequenced material came from peripheral blood. V gene TRBV6-6 combines with J gene TRBJ2-7, with 12 bases lining up with TRBD1. This sequence originates from a man aged 50-59 years with acute or convalescent COVID-19. The CDR3 is CASSPRRGTGGLYEQYF. Here the CDR3 DNA reads TGTGCCAGCAGTCCCCGCAGAGGGACAGGGGGCCTCTACGAGCAGTACTTC.